This T cell receptor (beta chain) appears in the sequencing data of a study of T-cell memory formation after mild COVID-19. Study-wide background: TCR clusters mostly belonged to single donors. Overall study findings and caveats: Clonal second-wave expansions that peaked on day 37 had unconfirmed SARS-CoV-2 specificity.

Between the trimmed V and J ends, which lost 0 bases and 4 bases, there was a span of 10 bases. CDR3 length: 15 residues. Germline V lookup: CDR1 SGDLS, CDR2 YYNGEE. A word on this clonotype: Its antigen is not known.

With constant-segment primers, 5'RACE yielded cDNA libraries of TCR alpha and TCR beta that carried sample barcodes and UMIs. Via MiXCR, TCRdb re-called the 5' RACE reads, giving one row per CDR3 protein. The sample lists fewer than 700,000 distinct CDR3 sequences, about 20% occurring once. The V and J genes are TRBV9 and TRBJ2-2; perhaps TRBD2 as D (5 bases). Sequencing input: PBMCs or a T cell subset sorted from them (not recorded which). The receptor was isolated from an adult woman who had mild COVID-19 (a few samples of this study predate the infection). Cell type and time point are not known. Written as DNA, the CDR3 is TGTGCCAGCAGCGTAGGAGACTACCCCACCGGGGAGCTGTTTTTT. Protein product: CASSVGDYPTGELFF.